Presented here are 32 T cell receptor beta chains from one specimen sequenced in a study of CD8 T cells in ankylosing spondylitis. Broader study findings: It appeared that ankylosing spondylitis blood was characterized by a TCR beta motif of several highly homologous variants.

TCRdb independently ran MiXCR on the 5' RACE reads; one entry per CDR3 protein. The sample shows a few hundred thousand distinct CDR3 sequences, roughly 12% of them seen only once. Their target antigens are unknown. Sequenced input: blood, either unsorted or a sorted T cell fraction (not recorded which). Every receptor here comes from a male donor with ankylosing spondylitis.

The gene calls are TRBV4-1 and TRBJ2-1; D not certain. The CDR3 is 15 amino acids. V was pared by 3 bases and J by 11 bases, with 20 bases between. The germline V gene encodes CDR1 MGHRA and CDR2 YSYEKL. DNA for the CDR3: TGCGCCAGCAGCCAGGAATCTGCCGCCTTTAGCCAGCAGTTCTTC. Protein product: CASSQESAAFSQQFF.

J is TRBJ1-2 and V is TRBV18; the D is unclear. Looked up from germline, CDR1 is KGHSH and CDR2 is LQKENI. The CDR3 spans 12 residues. Trimming removed 0 bases from V and 7 bases from J, with 6 bases in between. CDR3 bases: TGTGCCAGCTCACCACCGATGGGTGGCTACACCTTC. Its protein is CASSPPMGGYTF.

This clonotype showed up just a few times. V usage is TRBV5-4 and J usage is TRBJ1-2; D is unclear. Germline V gene data show CDR1 as SGHNT and CDR2 as YYREEE (reference sequence). Trimming took 1 base from V and 4 from J, leaving 11 bases between them. The CDR3 length is 14 residues. CDR3 nucleotide sequence: TGTGCCAGCAGCTTGATGGGGTATTCCTATGGCTACACCTTC. Its protein is CASSLMGYSYGYTF. The full variable domain, its missing parts supplied by reference TRBV5-4 and TRBJ1-2, is ETGVTQSPTHLIKTRGQQVTLRCSSQSGHNTVSWYQQALGQGPQFIFQYYREEENGRGNFPPRFSGLQFPNYSSELNVNALELDDSALYLCASSLMGYSYGYTFGSGTRLTVV.

This clonotype was counted at least ten times. The chain links TRBV29-1 to TRBJ1-1; D gene uncertain. The germline gives CDR1 SQVTM, CDR2 ANQGSEA. V was shortened by 8 bases and J by 1 base, with 5 bases between the two germline ends. This CDR3 contains 10 residues. The CDR3 coding sequence is TGCAGCAAAGAGAACACTGAAGCTTTCTTT. This codes for CSKENTEAFF.

This clonotype was recorded at least ten times. The chain couples TRBV10-3 to TRBJ2-5; 9 positions match TRBD1. Germline values: CDR1 ENHRY, CDR2 SYGVKD. V lost 8 bases, J lost 2 bases, and 9 bases stayed unmatched. This CDR3 contains 15 residues. This chain's CDR3 is CAIRETGGEQETQYF. The CDR3 DNA sequence: TGTGCCATCCGGGAGACAGGGGGTGAACAAGAGACCCAGTACTTC.

This clonotype was detected only a few times. The genes are TRBV7-2 and TRBJ2-7, with D uncertain. The CDR3 loop spans 14 amino acids. The germline V and J ends were trimmed by 1 base and 7 bases, with 14 bases remaining between them. From germline, CDR1 is SGHTA and CDR2 FQGNSA. CDR3 DNA sequence: TGTGCCAGCAGCTTAGTTCGCCCCTTGGGAGAGCAGTACTTC. Translated, it gives CASSLVRPLGEQYF. Using reference TRBV7-2 and TRBJ2-7 for the parts outside the CDR3, the full variable domain is GAGVSQSPSNKVTEKGKDVELRCDPISGHTALYWYRQSLGQGLEFLIYFQGNSAPDKSGLPSDRFSAERTGGSVSTLTIQRTQQEDSAVYLCASSLVRPLGEQYFGPGTRLTVT.

This clonotype showed up just a few times. V gene TRBV10-3 combines with J gene TRBJ1-1, with D possibly matching TRBD1 (5 bases). The length of the CDR3 is 14 residues. Germline values: CDR1 ENHRY, CDR2 SYGVKD. V was pared by 2 bases and J by 4 bases, with 11 bases between. The DNA of the CDR3 is TGTGCCATCAGTGAGAGTCATAGGGGCACTGAAGCTTTCTTT. Its translation: CAISESHRGTEAFF.

This chain joins TRBV5-6 and TRBJ2-6; D is undetermined. Germline V gene sequence: CDR1 SGHDT, CDR2 YYEEEE. The CDR3 is made up of 16 amino acids. V was pared by 5 bases and J by 4 bases, with 16 bases between. As DNA, the CDR3 is TGTGCCAGCAGTCGGGCTGAAATCGCCGGGGCCAACGTCCTGACTTTC. Translated, it gives CASSRAEIAGANVLTF.

The CDR3 is CASSYRRENTGELFF. CDR3 DNA: TGTGCCAGCAGTTACCGTCGGGAGAACACCGGGGAGCTGTTTTTT. This sequence joins TRBV6-2 or TRBV6-3 and TRBJ2-2, with a tentative D call TRBD2 (5 bases). The CDR3 loop spans 15 amino acids. CDR1 is MNHEY, CDR2 SVGEGT, per germline. V lost 2 bases and J 1 base, leaving 8 bases between the germline ends.

This clonotype appeared a few times. This chain connects TRBV29-1 to TRBJ2-1, with D perhaps matching TRBD1 (5 bases). The CDR3 contains 13 residues. Germline CDR1 SQVTM, CDR2 ANQGSEA. Trimming pared 8 bases from V and 4 bases from J, leaving 15 bases between. CDR3 nucleotides: TGCAGCATCGATTCTGGGGCTTACAATGAGCAGTTCTTC. This sequence encodes CSIDSGAYNEQFF.

In its sample, this clonotype was seen once. CDR3 nucleotide sequence: TGCGCCAGCAGCTCTGCGGACAGGGGGCCCTCTTCCTATGGCTACACCTTC. Its protein product is CASSSADRGPSSYGYTF. The V and J genes are TRBV5-1 and TRBJ1-2; TRBD1 agrees at 11 bases. Germline values: CDR1 SGHRS, CDR2 YFSETQ. V shed 3 bases and J 4 bases; nucleotides not matched to a gene: 11. The CDR3 totals 17 residues.

This clonotype was detected a few times. V gene TRBV5-6 combines with J gene TRBJ2-7; D not resolved. The V and J ends lost 4 bases and 2 bases respectively, with 13 bases between them. CDR1 and CDR2 from the germline V gene are SGHDT and YYEEEE. CDR3 length: 14 amino acids. The CDR3: CASSENGRPYEQYV. The DNA for the CDR3 is TGTGCCAGCAGCGAGAATGGCCGACCCTACGAGCAGTACGTC.

Many counts were recorded for this clonotype. V gene TRBV5-6 combines with J gene TRBJ2-5, with 7 bases lining up with TRBD2. The CDR3 is 14 residues long. Trimming took 2 bases from V and 3 from J; bases not matched to a gene: 4. Germline values: CDR1 SGHDT, CDR2 YYEEEE. This CDR3 reads CASSFYRGEETQYF. In DNA form, the CDR3 reads TGTGCCAGCAGCTTTTACCGGGGGGAAGAGACCCAGTACTTC. Combining the CDR3 with reference TRBV5-6 and TRBJ2-5 gives the whole variable domain DAGVTQSPTHLIKTRGQQVTLRCSPKSGHDTVSWYQQALGQGPQFIFQYYEEEERQRGNFPDRFSGHQFPNYSSELNVNALLLGDSALYLCASSFYRGEETQYFGPGTRLLVL.

This clonotype came up many times. V gene TRBV12-3 or TRBV12-4 combines with J gene TRBJ1-1, with D maybe TRBD1 (6 bases). V gave up 6 bases and J gave up 4 bases, with 12 bases separating them. The CDR3 has 13 residues. CDR3 nucleotide sequence: TGTGCCAGCAGACAGGGTCGGGGCACTGAAGCTTTCTTT. This codes for CASRQGRGTEAFF.

This clonotype appeared many times. The rearrangement links TRBV12-3 or TRBV12-4 to TRBJ2-7, with 11 positions matching TRBD1. The CDR3 has 15 amino acids. After removal of 6 bases from V and 3 bases from J, the junction contained 7 bases not matched to a gene. CDR3 sequence reads: CASSRGQGVNYEQYF. The CDR3 coding sequence is TGTGCCAGCAGCCGGGGACAGGGGGTTAACTACGAGCAGTACTTC.

The chain carries TRBV12-3 or TRBV12-4 and TRBJ2-5; 8 bases are a match to TRBD1. The CDR3 runs to 15 residues. The V segment lost 5 bases and the J segment 5 bases; nucleotides outside the gene matches: 10. CDR3 in DNA: TGTGCCAGCAGTGGGGGACAGGTCTCAATGGAGACCCAGTACTTC. It codes for CASSGGQVSMETQYF.

The rearrangement joins TRBV25-1 to TRBJ2-1, with a weak D call TRBD1 (5 bases). Looked up from germline, CDR1 is MGHDK and CDR2 is SYGVNS. Trimming removed 8 bases from V and 0 bases from J, with 17 bases in between. The CDR3 covers 16 residues. CDR3 residues: CASQRPGSGSYNEQFF. The CDR3 DNA is TGTGCCAGCCAAAGGCCAGGGTCGGGCTCCTACAATGAGCAGTTCTTC.

Only a few counts were recorded for this clonotype. The CDR3 DNA reads TGTGCCAGCAGTTCCCTATCTAGCGTCACCTCCTACGAGCAGTACTTC. As protein: CASSSLSSVTSYEQYF. The chain has TRBV27 and TRBJ2-7, with D possibly being TRBD2 (6 bases). The CDR3 sequence is 16 residues long. The V gene's germline CDR1 is MNHEY and CDR2 SMNVEV (reference sequence). Trimming took 4 bases from V and 0 from J, leaving 16 bases between them.

V and J are TRBV6-2 or TRBV6-3 and TRBJ2-1; TRBD2 matches 8 bases. The CDR3 runs to 14 residues. J was trimmed by 2 bases and V by 6 bases; bases with no gene match: 3. Germline values: CDR1 MNHEY, CDR2 SVGEGT. The CDR3 region is CASSSGSPYNEQFF. In DNA form, the CDR3 reads TGTGCCAGCAGCAGCGGGAGTCCCTACAATGAGCAGTTCTTC.

The chain is built from TRBV15 and TRBJ2-7; a possible D gene is TRBD1 (6 bases). This CDR3 comprises 15 residues. Germline V gene data show CDR1 as LNHNV and CDR2 as YYDKDF (reference sequence). The V end lost 0 bases, the J end lost 3 bases, and 12 bases lay between the germline ends. The CDR3 sequence is CATSRDPGQFYEQYF. In nucleotides, the CDR3 is TGTGCCACCAGCAGAGATCCCGGACAGTTCTACGAGCAGTACTTC.

This clonotype was recorded at least ten times. J is TRBJ2-1 and V is TRBV7-2, with 10 bases lining up with TRBD1. J gave up 4 bases and V 5 bases, and 8 bases lay outside the gene matches. Per germline, CDR1 SGHTA and CDR2 FQGNSA. The CDR3 consists of 16 residues. CDR3 region: CASSLPRQGAYNEQFF. The CDR3 DNA sequence: TGTGCCAGCAGCCTCCCTAGACAGGGGGCTTACAATGAGCAGTTCTTC.

The chain joins TRBV5-1 to TRBJ2-5, with D hard to call. CDR1 and CDR2 (germline): SGHRS, YFSETQ. CDR3 length: 15 amino acids. Deletions cut 4 bases from V and 3 bases from J, with 16 bases between. The CDR3 DNA follows: TGCGCCAGCAGCACTCCGGGCAACCTTAAAGAGACCCAGTACTTC. Translation: CASSTPGNLKETQYF.

The chain has TRBV2 and TRBJ2-3; D perhaps matches TRBD2 (6 bases). Trimming shortened V by 8 bases and J by 4 bases, and 19 bases separated the two germline ends. Germline V lookup: CDR1 SNHLY, CDR2 FYNNEI. The CDR3 length is 15 residues. The CDR3 region is CASRSLASAADTQYF. CDR3 DNA: TGTGCCAGCCGGTCCCTAGCGAGTGCCGCAGATACGCAGTATTTT.

This clonotype was recorded a few times. The J gene is TRBJ2-7, the V gene TRBV21-1; TRBD1, the table's D call, lacks a check against the DNA. TRBV21-1 counts as a pseudogene. The CDR3 length is 16 residues. The chain's CDR3 is CASNRDRPRPLYEQYV. The CDR3 nucleotides read TGTGCCAGTAATCGGGACAGGCCAAGACCACTCTACGAGCAGTACGTC.

The CDR3 protein is CASSLAGTAGELFF. The DNA of the CDR3 is TGTGCCAGCAGCTTAGCAGGGACAGCCGGGGAGCTGTTTTTT. The chain links TRBV7-9 to TRBJ2-2; 7 positions agree with TRBD1. The CDR3 runs to 14 residues. After removal of 0 bases from V and 6 bases from J, the junction contained 1 base not matched to a gene. Germline V lookup: CDR1 SEHNR, CDR2 FQNEAQ (reference sequence).

This clonotype was seen only a few times. The chain combines TRBV7-2 with TRBJ1-1; a weak D match, TRBD1 (5 bases). CDR3 length: 15 amino acids. Trimming left V 5 bases short and J 3 bases short, with 16 bases between. Germline V gives CDR1 SGHTA, CDR2 FQGNSA. The CDR3: CASSPRRGGDTEAFF. CDR3 in DNA: TGTGCCAGCAGCCCCAGGAGGGGAGGGGACACTGAAGCTTTCTTT.

CDR3 amino acids: CASTESGIPNPGGYTF. The CDR3, as DNA: TGTGCCAGCACCGAATCGGGCATACCTAACCCCGGTGGCTACACCTTC. The rearrangement links TRBV12-3 or TRBV12-4 to TRBJ1-2; D gene unclear. This CDR3 contains 16 residues. V lost 7 bases and J lost 7, with 25 bases in between.

At least ten counts were recorded for this clonotype. The chain uses TRBV19 and TRBJ2-3; TRBD1 matches at 11 bases. Germline V lookup: CDR1 LNHDA, CDR2 SQIVND (reference sequence). V gave up 5 bases and J gave up 6 bases; unmatched junction bases: 4. The CDR3 length is 14 residues. The CDR3 is CASSWTGGYDTQYF. CDR3 sequence (DNA): TGTGCCAGTAGTTGGACAGGGGGCTATGATACGCAGTATTTT.

This chain uses TRBV25-1 with TRBJ1-6; 7 bases match TRBD1. Trimming removed 0 bases from V and 3 bases from J; junction bases left unmatched: 2. The CDR3 is 16 amino acids. Germline CDR1 is MGHDK and CDR2 is SYGVNS. CDR3 sequence: CASSEYGDSYNSPLHF. The CDR3, as DNA: TGTGCCAGCAGTGAATATGGGGACAGCTATAATTCACCCCTCCACTTT.

Many counts were recorded for this clonotype. The J gene is TRBJ2-1, the V gene TRBV5-1; 7 bases fit TRBD2. The ends lost 0 bases at V and 3 bases at J; junction bases unmatched: 3. In germline, CDR1 is SGHRS, CDR2 YFSETQ. This CDR3 has 15 residues. The CDR3, as DNA: TGCGCCAGCAGCTTGGTGGGGACTATCTACAATGAGCAGTTCTTC. Translated, it gives CASSLVGTIYNEQFF. The full variable domain, in which reference TRBV5-1 and TRBJ2-1 provide the parts outside the CDR3, is KAGVTQTPRYLIKTRGQQVTLSCSPISGHRSVSWYQQTPGQGLQFLFEYFSETQRNKGNFPGRFSGRQFSNSRSEMNVSTLELGDSALYLCASSLVGTIYNEQFFGPGTRLTVL.

This chain joins TRBV5-6 and TRBJ2-7; 9 bases match TRBD1. J lost 6 bases, V lost 2 bases, and 12 bases had no gene match. Germline V gene sequence: CDR1 SGHDT, CDR2 YYEEEE. The CDR3 runs 16 residues. The CDR3 DNA reads as TGTGCCAGCAGCTTTTACGGTGCGGACAGGGGTTCCGAGCAGTACTTC. Encoded protein: CASSFYGADRGSEQYF.

The chain is built from TRBV12-3 or TRBV12-4 and TRBJ2-1, with D perhaps TRBD2 (6 bases). V was pared by 1 base and J by 10 bases, with 14 bases between. The CDR3 sequence is 14 residues long. The CDR3 region is CASSLGEEGREQFF. The CDR3 DNA reads as TGTGCCAGCAGTTTAGGTGAGGAGGGACGGGAGCAGTTCTTC.